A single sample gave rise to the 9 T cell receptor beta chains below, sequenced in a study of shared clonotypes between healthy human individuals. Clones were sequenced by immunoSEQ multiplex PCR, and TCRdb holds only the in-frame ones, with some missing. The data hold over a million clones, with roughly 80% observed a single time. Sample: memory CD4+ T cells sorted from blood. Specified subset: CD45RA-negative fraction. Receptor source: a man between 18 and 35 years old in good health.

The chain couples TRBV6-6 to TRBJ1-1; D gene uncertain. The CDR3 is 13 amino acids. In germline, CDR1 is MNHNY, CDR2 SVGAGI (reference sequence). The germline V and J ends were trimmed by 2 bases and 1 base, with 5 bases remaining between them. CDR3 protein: CASSYDPNTEAFF. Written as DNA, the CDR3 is TGTGCCAGCAGTTACGACCCGAACACTGAAGCTTTCTTT.

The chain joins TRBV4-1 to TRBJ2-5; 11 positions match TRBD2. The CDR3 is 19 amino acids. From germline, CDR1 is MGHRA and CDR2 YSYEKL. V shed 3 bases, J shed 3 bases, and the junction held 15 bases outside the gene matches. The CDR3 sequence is CASSHQRIYSGRVEETQYF. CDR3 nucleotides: TGCGCCAGCAGCCATCAGAGGATTTATAGCGGGAGGGTAGAAGAGACCCAGTACTTC.

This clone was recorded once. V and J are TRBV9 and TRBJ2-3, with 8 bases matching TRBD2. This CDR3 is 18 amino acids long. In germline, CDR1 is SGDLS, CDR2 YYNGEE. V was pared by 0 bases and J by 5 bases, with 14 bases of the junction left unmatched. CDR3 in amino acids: CASSVASSGGLGRDTQYF. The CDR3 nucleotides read TGTGCCAGCAGCGTAGCTTCAAGCGGGGGCTTAGGAAGAGATACGCAGTATTTT.

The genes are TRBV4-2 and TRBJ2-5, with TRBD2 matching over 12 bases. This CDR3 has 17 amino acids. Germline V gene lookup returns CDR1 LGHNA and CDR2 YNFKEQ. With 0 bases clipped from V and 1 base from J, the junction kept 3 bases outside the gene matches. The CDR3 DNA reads TGTGCCAGCAGCCAAGAAGAGGGACTAGCGGGCCAAGAGACCCAGTACTTC. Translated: CASSQEEGLAGQETQYF.

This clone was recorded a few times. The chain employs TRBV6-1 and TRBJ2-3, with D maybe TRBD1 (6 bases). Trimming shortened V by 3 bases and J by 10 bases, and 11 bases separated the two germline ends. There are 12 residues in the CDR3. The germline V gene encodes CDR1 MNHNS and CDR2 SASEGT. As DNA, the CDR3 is TGTGCCAGCAGTGAGTATAAGGGGGCGCAGTATTTT. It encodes CASSEYKGAQYF.

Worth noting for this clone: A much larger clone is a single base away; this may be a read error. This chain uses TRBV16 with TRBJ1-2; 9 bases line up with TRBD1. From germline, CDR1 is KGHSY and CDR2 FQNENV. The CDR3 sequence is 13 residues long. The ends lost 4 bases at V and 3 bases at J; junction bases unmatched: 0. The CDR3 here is CASSRDRDYGYTF. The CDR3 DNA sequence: TGTGCCAGCAGCCGGGACAGGGACTATGGCTACACCTTC. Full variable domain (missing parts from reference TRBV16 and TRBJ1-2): GEEVAQTPKHLVRGEGQKAKLYCAPIKGHSYVFWYQQVLKNEFKFLISFQNENVFDETGMPKERFSAKCLPNSPCSLEIQATKLEDSAVYFCASSRDRDYGYTFGSGTRLTVV.

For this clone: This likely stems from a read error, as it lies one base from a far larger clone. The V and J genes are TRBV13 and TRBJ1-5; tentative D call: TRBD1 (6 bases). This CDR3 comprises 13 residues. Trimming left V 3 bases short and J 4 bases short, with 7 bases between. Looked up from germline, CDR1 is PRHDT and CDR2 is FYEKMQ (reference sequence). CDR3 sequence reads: CASSLQGNQPQHF. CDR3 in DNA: TGTGCCAGCAGCTTGCAGGGGAATCAGCCCCAGCATTTT.

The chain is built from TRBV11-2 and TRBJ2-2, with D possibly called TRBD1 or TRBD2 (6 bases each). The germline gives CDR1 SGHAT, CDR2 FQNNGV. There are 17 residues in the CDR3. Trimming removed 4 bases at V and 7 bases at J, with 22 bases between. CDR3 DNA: TGTGCCAGCAGCTCTCGAAGGGTTGCCGAGGGGGGCGGGGAGCTGTTTTTT. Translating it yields CASSSRRVAEGGGELFF.

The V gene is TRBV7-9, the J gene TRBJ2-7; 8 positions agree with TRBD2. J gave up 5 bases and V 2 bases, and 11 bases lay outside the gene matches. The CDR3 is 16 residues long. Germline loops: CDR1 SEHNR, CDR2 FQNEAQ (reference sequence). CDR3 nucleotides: TGTGCCAGCAGCTTATTGGCGGCGGGAGGCTCTCACGAGCAGTACTTC. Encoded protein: CASSLLAAGGSHEQYF.